Given below is one TCR beta chain in context. The CDR3 loop spans 13 amino acids. V lost 2 bases and J lost 2, with 6 bases in between. From germline, CDR1 is SGHDT and CDR2 YYEEEE. The sample belongs to a study of resident and recirculating memory T cells in vitiligo. The data were produced by immunoSEQ multiplex PCR, yet TCRdb's version contains in-frame clones alone and is incomplete. The sample includes more than 35,000 clones, around nine tenths of them seen just once. This TCR came from a male donor with vitiligo. The chain has TRBV5-6 and TRBJ2-3, with unresolved D. The material sequenced was blood. The CDR3 nucleotides are TGTGCCAGCAGCTTAGAGGCCACAGATACGCAGTATTTT. Translated: CASSLEATDTQYF.